The sequence of this T cell receptor beta chain was determined in a study of Ad26.COV2.S vaccination and SARS-CoV-2 variants. There are 15 residues in the CDR3. Germline CDR1 SGHTA, CDR2 FQGNSA. The germline V and J ends were trimmed by 1 base and 1 base, with 10 bases remaining between them. Treatment given: 15 to 20 received Ad26.COV2.S at low or high dose, single or two shots; several received placebo; per-sample allocation not given. Sampling was performed 63 days after the first vaccine or placebo injection. Here immunoSEQ multiplex PCR was the method, and the copy in TCRdb shows in-frame clones only, minus some. The sample records roughly 380,000 clones, approximately 87% being singletons.

The sequencing used peripheral blood, collected in a trial of Ad26.COV2.S vaccine versus placebo. The rearrangement joins TRBV7-2 to TRBJ1-1, with TRBD1 as a possible D gene (6 bases). The receptor was derived from a person aged 18-65 years who received the Ad26.COV2.S COVID-19 vaccine or a placebo. CDR3 nucleotide sequence: TGTGCCAGCAGCTTAGAACCGACAGGGAACACTGAAGCTTTCTTT. It encodes CASSLEPTGNTEAFF.